The rows below give T cell receptor beta chains drawn from one sample of a study of response to subunit inactivated influenza vaccine. TCRdb called the RT-PCR reads again in MiXCR, with one record for every CDR3 protein. The profile covers about 520,000 distinct CDR3 sequences, with around 25% appearing a single time and less than 2.5% taken by the ten largest. The material sequenced was CD4+ T cells sorted from PBMCs, taken more than 4 days after vaccination. The receptors were sampled from a man aged 50-60 years who received an inactivated influenza vaccine. Both conserved end residues are part of each CDR3. Fields, in order: J gene, V gene, D gene, CDR3 length, clone size, CDR3 protein, CDR3 DNA. D genes are given only for firm matches. For some rows the clone size is stated as once, few or many, or as a class when expanded; others skip it.

TRBJ1-4,TRBV4-3,NA,15,NA,CASSQDLAEFEKLFF,TGCGCCAGCAGCCAAGATTTGGCGGAATTCGAAAAACTGTTTTTT
TRBJ2-5,TRBV6-1,NA,14,many,CASNNGGGRETQYF,TGTGCCAGCAACAACGGCGGGGGCCGGGAGACCCAGTACTTC
TRBJ2-1,TRBV4-2,TRBD1,19,few,CASSQEGARGTGAPNEQFF,TGTGCCAGCAGCCAAGAAGGCGCTCGTGGGACAGGGGCTCCCAATGAGCAGTTCTTC
TRBJ2-7,TRBV7-9,TRBD1,14,NA,CASSRMNRGNEQYF,TGTGCCAGCAGCCGCATGAACAGGGGAAACGAGCAGTACTTC
TRBJ2-7,TRBV20-1,NA,14,NA,CSASLTASSYEQYF,TGCAGTGCTAGTTTAACGGCTAGCTCCTACGAGCAGTACTTC
TRBJ1-2,TRBV27,NA,15,NA,CASSPSGGVYYGYTF,TGTGCCAGCAGTCCCAGTGGGGGGGTCTACTATGGCTACACCTTC
TRBJ2-3,TRBV12-3/TRBV12-4,TRBD2,18,NA,CASRGTSGIPWGTDTQYF,TGTGCCAGCAGGGGGACTAGCGGAATCCCTTGGGGCACAGATACGCAGTATTTT
TRBJ2-3,TRBV20-1,TRBD2,14,NA,CSARERGSTDTQYF,TGCAGTGCTAGGGAGCGGGGGAGCACAGATACGCAGTATTTT
TRBJ2-2,TRBV27,TRBD2,16,once,CASSGRLAANTGELFF,TGTGCCAGCAGTGGACGACTAGCGGCGAACACCGGGGAGCTGTTTTTT
TRBJ2-5,TRBV11-2,NA,15,NA,CASSRLQGYQETQYF,TGTGCCAGCAGCCGTCTACAGGGTTACCAAGAGACCCAGTACTTC
TRBJ2-7,TRBV11-2,TRBD2,15,NA,CASSFGLAGGMEQYF,TGTGCCAGCAGCTTTGGACTAGCGGGAGGAATGGAGCAGTACTTC
TRBJ1-1,TRBV12-3/TRBV12-4,NA,14,few,CASSLPQRNPEAFF,TGTGCCAGCAGTTTACCACAAAGGAACCCTGAAGCTTTCTTT
TRBJ2-7,TRBV5-1,NA,14,NA,CASSLVAGNYEQYF,TGCGCCAGCAGCTTGGTTGCAGGGAACTACGAGCAGTACTTC
TRBJ2-7,TRBV4-3,TRBD2,17,NA,CASSQDTRLAGGYEQYF,TGCGCCAGCAGCCAAGACACGCGACTAGCGGGAGGTTACGAGCAGTACTTC
TRBJ1-3,TRBV4-2,NA,14,NA,CASSQEREGNTIYF,TGTGCCAGCAGCCAAGAAAGGGAAGGAAACACCATATATTTT
TRBJ2-1,TRBV6-1,TRBD1,16,NA,CASSPLRDRVYNEQFF,TGTGCCAGCAGTCCCCTGAGGGACAGGGTCTACAATGAGCAGTTCTTC
TRBJ1-2,TRBV20-1,NA,12,NA,CSVGTAVYGYTF,TGCAGTGTTGGGACGGCAGTTTATGGCTACACCTTC
TRBJ2-7,TRBV20-1,TRBD2,14,few,CSASSGRPSYEQYF,TGCAGTGCTAGTAGCGGGAGACCCTCCTACGAGCAGTACTTC
TRBJ2-3,TRBV7-2,TRBD2,15,NA,CASRALLSGAGAQYF,TGTGCCAGCAGGGCCCTTCTGAGCGGGGCTGGTGCGCAGTATTTT
TRBJ2-3,TRBV24-1,TRBD1,16,few,CATSVWTGFGTDTQYF,TGTGCCACCAGTGTGTGGACAGGGTTTGGAACAGATACGCAGTATTTT
TRBJ2-3,TRBV7-2,NA,13,NA,CASSSLDKDTQYF,TGTGCCAGCAGCTCCCTAGACAAAGATACGCAGTATTTT
TRBJ2-1,TRBV3-1,TRBD2,16,few,CASSQDLLAGGNEQFF,TGTGCCAGCAGCCAAGATCTCCTAGCGGGGGGCAATGAGCAGTTCTTC
TRBJ1-4,TRBV29-1,TRBD1,14,NA,CSLASGGSNEKLFF,TGCAGCTTGGCATCAGGGGGCTCTAATGAAAAACTGTTTTTT
TRBJ2-7,TRBV5-1,TRBD1,16,NA,CASSLVGGQGTYEQYF,TGCGCCAGCAGCTTGGTAGGGGGACAGGGTACCTACGAGCAGTACTTC
TRBJ1-1,TRBV11-2,NA,15,NA,CASSLGRVGNTEAFF,TGTGCCAGCAGCTTAGGAAGGGTTGGGAACACTGAAGCTTTCTTT
TRBJ2-7,TRBV5-1,TRBD1,18,NA,CASSLQQPGTGSSYEQYF,TGCGCCAGCAGCTTGCAACAGCCCGGGACAGGGAGCTCCTACGAGCAGTACTTC
TRBJ1-5,TRBV20-1,NA,11,NA,CSARVGQPQHF,TGCAGTGCTAGAGTGGGTCAGCCCCAGCATTTT
TRBJ2-5,TRBV6-1,NA,13,few,CASSEREQETQYF,TGTGCCAGCAGTGAACGGGAGCAAGAGACCCAGTACTTC
TRBJ2-3,TRBV14,NA,13,NA,CASSPTTASAQYF,TGTGCCAGCAGCCCAACTACGGCTTCGGCGCAGTATTTT
TRBJ2-3,TRBV12-3/TRBV12-4,NA,15,NA,CASSFTGRGTDTQYF,TGTGCCAGCAGTTTCACCGGGAGAGGCACAGATACGCAGTATTTT
TRBJ1-1,TRBV20-1,NA,13,NA,CSASGQVNTEAFF,TGCAGTGCTAGCGGGCAAGTTAACACTGAAGCTTTCTTT
TRBJ1-1,TRBV15,NA,13,few,CATSRELGFEAFF,TGTGCCACCAGCAGAGAATTGGGGTTTGAAGCTTTCTTT
TRBJ2-7,TRBV20-1,NA,14,NA,CSARDIALDPEQYF,TGCAGTGCTAGAGATATAGCCCTGGACCCCGAGCAGTACTTC
TRBJ2-1,TRBV6-2/TRBV6-3,NA,14,NA,CASSPPGGRSEQFF,TGTGCCAGCAGTCCCCCTGGGGGTAGGAGTGAGCAGTTCTTC
TRBJ1-1,TRBV20-1,NA,12,NA,CSAPRPDTEAFF,TGCAGTGCCCCTCGGCCGGACACTGAAGCTTTCTTT
TRBJ2-6,TRBV5-1,NA,16,NA,CASSLESLHGANVLTF,TGCGCCAGCAGCTTAGAAAGCCTGCACGGGGCCAACGTCCTGACTTTC
TRBJ2-7,TRBV20-1,NA,15,few,CSARDLRGRSYEQYF,TGCAGTGCTAGAGATTTACGGGGCAGATCCTACGAGCAGTACTTC
TRBJ2-1,TRBV20-1,NA,15,few,CSASRGPTPYNEQFF,TGCAGTGCTAGTAGGGGACCCACGCCGTACAATGAGCAGTTCTTC
TRBJ2-7,TRBV6-2/TRBV6-3,NA,12,NA,CASRPPGRSQYF,TGTGCCAGCAGGCCACCGGGACGTTCACAGTACTTC
TRBJ2-2,TRBV9,NA,16,NA,CASSPRGQGQTGELFF,TGTGCCAGCAGCCCTAGAGGCCAGGGGCAAACCGGGGAGCTGTTTTTT
TRBJ2-7,TRBV6-2/TRBV6-3,TRBD2,12,few,CASGTSYYEQYF,TGTGCCTCCGGGACTAGTTACTACGAGCAGTACTTC
TRBJ2-7,TRBV4-2,TRBD1,14,many,CASSQGQGTYEQYF,TGCGCCAGCAGCCAGGGACAGGGGACCTACGAGCAGTACTTC
TRBJ2-7,TRBV20-1,TRBD1,13,few,CSADGTGAYEQYF,TGCAGTGCCGACGGGACAGGCGCCTACGAGCAGTACTTC
TRBJ2-7,TRBV10-3,TRBD1,12,NA,CAIGEQGAEQYF,TGTGCCATCGGTGAGCAGGGGGCCGAGCAGTACTTC
TRBJ1-1,TRBV2,NA,14,NA,CASKVGRANTEAFF,TGTGCCAGCAAGGTTGGGCGGGCAAACACTGAAGCTTTCTTT
TRBJ1-5,TRBV7-2,TRBD1,14,NA,CASSSRQGGQPQHF,TGTGCCAGCAGCTCCCGACAGGGTGGCCAGCCCCAGCATTTT